The T cell receptor (beta chain) under discussion was sequenced for a study of shared clonotypes between healthy human individuals. Overall study: CD8 memory received one plate per donor, CD8 naive two, CD4 memory three and CD4 naive three.

Germline CDR1 reads SGHRS; CDR2 reads YFSETQ. V shed 0 bases and J shed 6 bases, with 14 bases lying between them. The CDR3 extends over 15 amino acids. Sorted subsets were amplified in replicate PCRs using 200 ng DNA, around 30,000 T cell genomes. Using immunoSEQ multiplex PCR, the repertoire was profiled, and TCRdb retains in-frame clones only, with some absent. The repertoire has about 1.1 million clones, around 78% of them found once; the top ten carry under 0.65%. The rearrangement joins TRBV5-1 to TRBJ2-3; a weak D match, TRBD1 (5 bases). The source of this sequence is a man aged 18 to 35 in good health. Some clones in this sample may be carry-over from other donors' samples. The sequencing input was memory CD4+ T cells from PBMCs. The subset denotes: CD45RA-negative fraction. CDR3 protein: CASSLEGSTGDTQYF. The DNA of the CDR3 is TGCGCCAGCAGCTTGGAAGGGTCTACAGGCGATACGCAGTATTTT.